These 7 T cell receptor beta chains were all obtained from the same sample, sequenced in a study of long-term antiretroviral therapy in people with HIV. Version v3.0 of the immunoSEQ assay was performed at survey level. Some clones are missing from TCRdb's copy, which holds only in-frame ones; the method was immunoSEQ multiplex PCR. This sample has roughly 19,000 clones, with approximately 80% found just once. Sequencing was performed on unsorted PBMCs, taken 1.2 years after starting antiretroviral therapy. Receptors originate from a woman aged 40 to 49 with HIV.

The gene calls are TRBV10-3 and TRBJ1-5; D is uncertain. The V and J ends lost 2 bases and 3 bases respectively, with 8 bases between them. The germline CDR1 and CDR2 sequences are ENHRY and SYGVKD. The CDR3 runs to 14 residues. Written as DNA, the CDR3 is TGTGCCATCAGTGAGCCCAGCCCCAATCAGCCCCAGCATTTT. Its protein product is CAISEPSPNQPQHF.

The rearrangement uses TRBV28 and TRBJ2-3; 9 bases agree with TRBD1. J lost 9 bases, V lost 2 bases, and 6 bases had no gene match. Germline-derived CDR1 and CDR2 are MDHEN and SYDVKM. The CDR3 is 14 residues long. The CDR3 sequence: CASSLTQGARTQYF. Here the CDR3 DNA reads TGTGCCAGCAGTTTAACACAGGGGGCAAGGACGCAGTATTTT. The whole variable domain, filled in from reference TRBV28 and TRBJ2-3, reads DVKVTQSSRYLVKRTGEKVFLECVQDMDHENMFWYRQDPGLGLRLIYFSYDVKMKEKGDIPEGYSVSREKKERFSLILESASTNQTSMYLCASSLTQGARTQYFGPGTRLTVL.

The rearrangement links TRBV11-3 to TRBJ2-5, with 8 nucleotides matching TRBD1. Germline CDR1 is SGHNT and CDR2 is YENEEA. The CDR3 extends over 14 amino acids. With V trimmed by 5 bases and J by 0 bases, 2 bases remained unmatched. The CDR3 protein is CASSETGDQETQYF. In nucleotides, the CDR3 is TGTGCCAGCAGCGAGACAGGGGACCAAGAGACCCAGTACTTC.

V and J are TRBV7-9 and TRBJ2-5; TRBD2 is a possible D gene (6 bases). The ends were cut back, 1 base at V and 7 bases at J, with 13 bases in the middle. The CDR3 consists of 14 residues. Germline CDR1 is SEHNR and CDR2 is FQNEAQ (reference sequence). This chain's CDR3 is CASSLVTSFGTQYF. CDR3 in DNA: TGTGCCAGCAGCTTAGTGACTAGTTTCGGGACCCAGTACTTC.

J is TRBJ2-7 and V is TRBV12-2; TRBD1 reflects the table's D call only, with no check against the DNA. TRBV12-2 is shown as a pseudogene. The CDR3 runs to 15 residues. CDR3 sequence: CASRFRYRGTYEQYF. For the CDR3, the DNA is TGTGCAAGTCGCTTTAGGTACAGGGGAACGTACGAGCAGTACTTC.

The V and J genes are TRBV29-1 and TRBJ2-1, with D possibly TRBD2 on 5 matching bases. The germline gives CDR1 SQVTM, CDR2 ANQGSEA. There are 12 residues in the CDR3. V was clipped by 8 bases and J by 0 bases, with 8 bases between them. CDR3 nucleotides: TGCAGCACTACTAGCTCCTACAATGAGCAGTTCTTC. Translated: CSTTSSYNEQFF.

This clone was detected a few times. The chain has TRBV7-9 and TRBJ2-2; D is undetermined. The V end lost 4 bases, the J end lost 6 bases, and 6 bases lay between the germline ends. The V gene's germline CDR1 is SEHNR and CDR2 FQNEAQ (reference sequence). This CDR3 has 12 residues. The CDR3 DNA sequence: TGTGCCAGCAGCTCTTCGGCCGGGGAGCTGTTTTTT. Residues: CASSSSAGELFF.